These 26 T cell receptor beta chains originate from one sample sequenced in a study of blood T cell repertoires in COVID-19. TCRdb's table, derived via immunoSEQ multiplex PCR, lists solely in-frame clones and lacks some. The table includes 300,000 to 450,000 clones, roughly 86% detected once. Sample: PBMCs or T cells enriched from blood (not recorded which). These receptors all come from a middle-aged man in a cohort exposed to, infected with or recovered from COVID-19 (not recorded which).

The J gene is TRBJ2-1, the V gene TRBV7-2; D is perhaps TRBD2 (5 bases). CDR1 is SGHTA and CDR2 is FQGNSA in the germline V gene. This CDR3 comprises 15 residues. Trimming removed 4 bases from V and 6 bases from J, with 16 bases in between. CDR3 loop: CASSSSYSRGNEQFF. DNA of the CDR3: TGTGCCAGCAGCTCCTCCTATTCACGGGGCAATGAGCAGTTCTTC.

With regard to this clone: Other nucleotide sequences from this sample produce the same CDR3. The CDR3 nucleotides read TGTGCCAGCAGCCAAGGTACAGGGGGCACTGAAGCTTTCTTT. This translates into CASSQGTGGTEAFF. The chain joins TRBV3-1 (or the pseudogene TRBV3-2) to TRBJ1-1, with 8 bases lining up with TRBD1. The CDR3 loop spans 14 amino acids. Germline CDR1 reads LGHDT; CDR2 reads YNNKEL (reference sequence). J lost 4 bases, V lost 1 base, and 2 bases had no gene match.

This chain uses TRBV13 with TRBJ2-1, with 15 bases lining up with TRBD2. CDR1 and CDR2 from the germline V gene are PRHDT and FYEKMQ (reference sequence). CDR3 length: 18 amino acids. Trimming cost V 4 bases and J 7 bases; bases outside gene matches: 11. DNA of the CDR3: TGTGCCAGCAGCTCGAAGGGGACTAGCGGGAGGTATTTTAATGAGCAGTTCTTC. It is translated as CASSSKGTSGRYFNEQFF.

This chain joins TRBV18 and TRBJ1-5; D gene unclear. CDR1 is KGHSH, CDR2 LQKENI, per germline. This CDR3 region has 15 residues. Trimming took 4 bases from V and 8 from J, leaving 18 bases between them. For the CDR3, the DNA is TGTGCCAGCTCACAAGACGGTTCCGAGCGGGAGCCCCAGCATTTT. This codes for CASSQDGSEREPQHF.

In the case of this clone: Other nucleotide sequences from this sample produce the same CDR3. This chain joins TRBV28 and TRBJ2-1; 10 positions match TRBD2. V dropped 8 bases and J dropped 4; count of bases not matched to a gene: 5. Germline V CDR1 and CDR2: MDHEN, SYDVKM. This CDR3 has 14 amino acids. CDR3 coding DNA: TGTGCCAGCCGAGCGGGAGGGCCGTACAATGAGCAGTTCTTC. It is translated as CASRAGGPYNEQFF.

The CDR3 DNA reads as TGTGCCAGCAAGGGACAGGAAAAGGCCAATGAGCAGTTCTTC. Translating gives CASKGQEKANEQFF. This chain connects TRBV7-9 to TRBJ2-1; 8 nucleotides align to TRBD1. This CDR3 has 14 residues. V was clipped by 7 bases and J by 6 bases; unmatched bases: 8. Germline CDR1 is SEHNR and CDR2 is FQNEAQ (reference sequence).

This clone was counted a few times. The CDR3 coding sequence is TGTGCCAGCAGCGCCGGGGGGGGTTCCTACGAGCAGTACTTC. Protein product: CASSAGGGSYEQYF. This chain uses TRBV25-1 with TRBJ2-7, with 8 bases matching TRBD2. V shed 6 bases and J 1 base; nucleotides not matched to a gene: 5. Germline V gene data show CDR1 as MGHDK and CDR2 as SYGVNS. The length of the CDR3 is 14 residues.

The chain has TRBV5-1 and TRBJ1-2; D might be TRBD1 (6 bases). The CDR3 loop spans 13 amino acids. Germline V gene data show CDR1 as SGHRS and CDR2 as YFSETQ. Between the trimmed V and J ends, which lost 1 base and 6 bases, there was a span of 10 bases. In DNA form, the CDR3 reads TGCGCCAGCAGCTTGCGACAGGAGCATGGCTACACCTTC. Its protein product is CASSLRQEHGYTF.

The V gene is TRBV5-1, the J gene TRBJ2-7, with a weak D call TRBD1 (5 bases). The V gene's germline CDR1 is SGHRS and CDR2 YFSETQ. The CDR3 length is 13 residues. With 3 bases removed from V and 6 bases from J, the gap between germline ends came to 13 bases. The CDR3 spells CASSYSDRSEQYF. CDR3 bases: TGCGCCAGCAGCTATTCCGACAGATCCGAGCAGTACTTC.

J is TRBJ1-4 and V is TRBV19; D perhaps matches TRBD1 (6 bases). V lost 6 bases and J 4 bases, leaving 18 bases between the germline ends. The germline gives CDR1 LNHDA, CDR2 SQIVND (reference sequence). This CDR3 spans 16 amino acids. CDR3 amino acids: CASRIADRPYNEKLFF. The CDR3, as DNA: TGTGCCAGTAGAATCGCCGACAGGCCCTATAATGAAAAACTGTTTTTT.

The CDR3 sequence: CASSLGGTGAYNEQFF. DNA of the CDR3: TGTGCCAGCAGCTTAGGGGGGACAGGGGCCTACAATGAGCAGTTCTTC. The chain combines TRBV7-2 with TRBJ2-1, with 10 positions matching TRBD1. Germline trimming cut 1 base from V and 2 bases from J; bases unmatched to any gene: 2. CDR1 and CDR2 from the germline V gene are SGHTA and FQGNSA. This CDR3 is 16 amino acids long.

V is TRBV7-2 and J is TRBJ1-5, with 9 bases identical to TRBD1. CDR3 length equals 17 residues. The V and J ends lost 5 bases and 0 bases, in that order; junction bases with no gene match: 8. Per the germline V gene, CDR1 is SGHTA and CDR2 is FQGNSA. CDR3 sequence: CASSAGTGSYSNQPQHF. CDR3 bases: TGTGCCAGCAGCGCCGGGACAGGGAGTTATAGCAATCAGCCCCAGCATTTT.

The V gene is TRBV15, the J gene TRBJ1-1, with D tentatively TRBD1 (6 bases). Germline CDR1 LNHNV, CDR2 YYDKDF (reference sequence). Trimming pared 0 bases from V and 10 bases from J, leaving 12 bases between. The CDR3 has 13 amino acids. The CDR3 DNA is TGTGCCACCAGCAGAGATCCTACAGGGATAGCTTTCTTT. Its translation: CATSRDPTGIAFF.

V usage is TRBV27 and J usage is TRBJ2-6; D is unresolved. Trimming took off 4 bases at V and 0 bases at J, with 4 bases between the two ends. Germline lookup yields CDR1 MNHEY and CDR2 SMNVEV (reference sequence). The CDR3 sequence is 14 residues long. The CDR3 loop reads CASSSHSGANVLTF. CDR3 DNA: TGTGCCAGCAGTTCACACTCTGGGGCCAACGTCCTGACTTTC.

Here the CDR3 reads CASSPAGLGIEQYF. The CDR3 DNA reads TGTGCCAGCAGCCCTGCGGGACTAGGAATCGAGCAGTACTTC. The chain combines TRBV11-3 with TRBJ2-7; TRBD2 matches 8 bases. The germline V gene encodes CDR1 SGHNT and CDR2 YENEEA. Trimming removed 5 bases from V and 6 bases from J; junction bases left unmatched: 9. This CDR3 has 14 residues.

The rearrangement joins TRBV5-8 to TRBJ1-5; D is undetermined. CDR3 size: 17 residues. Per the germline V gene, CDR1 is SGHTS and CDR2 is YDEGEE. V was shortened by 1 base and J by 0 bases, with 14 bases between the two germline ends. CDR3 protein: CASSLRGFSVSNQPQHF. The CDR3 DNA is TGTGCCAGCAGCTTGCGGGGATTCTCTGTTAGCAATCAGCCCCAGCATTTT.

Turning to this clone: Other nucleotide sequences from this sample produce the same CDR3. The chain couples TRBV5-1 to TRBJ2-1, with 9 nucleotides matching TRBD1. With V trimmed by 3 bases and J by 4 bases, 5 bases remained unmatched. CDR1 is SGHRS and CDR2 is YFSETQ in the germline V gene. The CDR3 loop spans 15 amino acids. The CDR3 region has the DNA TGCGCCAGCAGCTCGGGACAGGGAGGGTACAATGAGCAGTTCTTC. Protein sequence: CASSSGQGGYNEQFF.

V and J are TRBV30 and TRBJ1-6; D not resolved. The CDR3 has 13 amino acids. Looked up from germline, CDR1 is GTSNPN and CDR2 is SVGIG (reference sequence). The ends were cut back, 3 bases at V and 5 bases at J, with 8 bases in the middle. The CDR3 DNA follows: TGTGCCTGGAGCAACCTAGATAATTCACCCCTCCACTTT. Protein product: CAWSNLDNSPLHF.

V usage is TRBV3-1 (or the pseudogene TRBV3-2) and J usage is TRBJ1-1; D is possibly TRBD1 (6 bases). V was shortened by 10 bases and J by 3 bases, with 15 bases between the two germline ends. The CDR3 consists of 13 residues. The germline CDR1 and CDR2 sequences are LGHDT and YNNKEL (reference sequence). The CDR3 reads CATTWGQHTEAFF. In DNA form, the CDR3 reads TGTGCCACTACCTGGGGACAACACACTGAAGCTTTCTTT.

The chain has TRBV5-1 and TRBJ1-2, with D possibly being TRBD1 (5 bases). Trimming stripped 4 bases from V and 2 bases from J, with 15 bases between. This CDR3 comprises 15 residues. CDR1 and CDR2 from the germline V gene are SGHRS and YFSETQ. This chain's CDR3 is CASSGQGNLNYGYTF. CDR3 sequence (DNA): TGCGCCAGCAGCGGGCAGGGTAATTTGAACTATGGCTACACCTTC.

The chain uses TRBV3-1 (or the pseudogene TRBV3-2) and TRBJ2-2; TRBD2 agrees at 12 bases. The germline gives CDR1 LGHDT, CDR2 YNNKEL (reference sequence). V lost 2 bases to trimming and J lost 4 bases; unmatched junction nucleotides: 5. This CDR3 has 17 residues. CDR3 coding DNA: TGTGCCAGCAGCCAAACCTCTAGCGGGAGGGCCACCGGGGAGCTGTTTTTT. Translation gives CASSQTSSGRATGELFF.

In its sample, this clone was seen once. The V gene is TRBV9, the J gene TRBJ1-4; D is unresolved. Germline V gene lookup returns CDR1 SGDLS and CDR2 YYNGEE. This CDR3 has 15 residues. Trimming stripped 0 bases from V and 2 bases from J, with 8 bases between. The CDR3 nucleotides are TGTGCCAGCAGCGTAGCTAGAGGGACTAATGAAAAACTGTTTTTT. As protein: CASSVARGTNEKLFF.

The CDR3 nucleotides are TGTGCCAGCAGCGCAGACAGTAACTATGGCTACACCTTC. It is translated as CASSADSNYGYTF. This chain links TRBV5-4 with TRBJ1-2; D possibly corresponds to TRBD1 (5 bases). The CDR3 runs 13 residues. Germline assignment: CDR1 SGHNT and CDR2 YYREEE (reference sequence). With 4 bases removed from V and 1 base from J, the gap between germline ends came to 8 bases.

In its sample, this clone was seen a few times. V is TRBV21-1 and J is TRBJ2-2; the tabulated D call, TRBD2, remains unverified against the DNA. TRBV21-1 is a recognized pseudogene. The CDR3 runs to 17 residues. In DNA form, the CDR3 reads TGTGCCAGCAGCCAGCGGGGAGGGGTCCCGAACACCGGGGAGCTGTTTTTT. It codes for CASSQRGGVPNTGELFF.

The chain carries TRBV7-9 and TRBJ1-6, with D uncertain. The ends were cut back, 1 base at V and 10 bases at J, with 11 bases in the middle. The V gene's germline CDR1 is SEHNR and CDR2 FQNEAQ (reference sequence). The CDR3 covers 14 residues. Here the CDR3 reads CASSLDVGGSPLHF. DNA of the CDR3: TGTGCCAGCAGCTTAGATGTGGGCGGGTCACCCCTCCACTTT. Variable domain in full (rest from reference TRBV7-9 and TRBJ1-6): DTGVSQNPRHKITKRGQNVTFRCDPISEHNRLYWYRQTLGQGPEFLTYFQNEAQLEKSRLLSDRFSAERPKGSFSTLEIQRTEQGDSAMYLCASSLDVGGSPLHFGNGTRLTVT.

The rearrangement links TRBV5-5 to TRBJ1-1; TRBD1 agrees at 9 bases. Germline V gene sequence: CDR1 SGHKS, CDR2 YYEKEE (reference sequence). V was clipped by 4 bases and J by 7 bases; unmatched bases: 5. This CDR3 region has 13 residues. The CDR3 region has the DNA TGTGCCAGCAGCGAATGGACAGGGGATGAAGCTTTCTTT. This gives the protein CASSEWTGDEAFF.